These T cell receptor beta chains were read from a single sample in a study of blood T cell repertoires in COVID-19. Sequencing used immunoSEQ multiplex PCR; TCRdb keeps in-frame clones, though not all of them. The table has some 180,000 clones, about four fifths seen once. The sample taken for sequencing was PBMCs or T cells enriched from blood (not recorded which). These receptors all come from a woman aged 30 to 39 who had been exposed to COVID-19. Each CDR3 is given with its conserved first and last residue. The D gene is left open where the match is weak. Clone size is shown for a subset of rows, as once, few, many or a class of expanded clone.

V gene,D gene,J gene,clone size,CDR3 DNA,CDR3 protein
TRBV7-2,TRBD1,TRBJ2-4,NA,TGTGCCAGCAGCTTACGTACAGGGGGCTCCAAAAACATTCAGTACTTC,CASSLRTGGSKNIQYF
TRBV6-5,TRBD1,TRBJ2-7,NA,TGTGCCAGCAGTTACTTGCGGACAGGGGCGAAGGAGCAGTACTTC,CASSYLRTGAKEQYF
TRBV18,NA,TRBJ2-7,NA,TGTGCCAGCTCACCCGACTCACCCTACGAGCAGTACTTC,CASSPDSPYEQYF
TRBV4-2,NA,TRBJ2-7,NA,TGTGCCAGCAGCCAAGATGGCGGCGAGCAGTACTTC,CASSQDGGEQYF
TRBV2,NA,TRBJ1-4,once,TGTGCCAGCAGTGTGGCCTCGATAAGTCTGGAAAAACTGTTTTTT,CASSVASISLEKLFF
TRBV4-3,TRBD1,TRBJ2-7,NA,TGCGCCAGCAGCCAAACTGACAGGGCCTACGAGCAGTACTTC,CASSQTDRAYEQYF
TRBV29-1,TRBD1,TRBJ1-1,NA,TGCAGCGTTGGCGACAGGGGGCTTACTGAAGCTTTCTTT,CSVGDRGLTEAFF
TRBV30,TRBD2,TRBJ2-7,NA,TGTGCCTGGAGATTGAGCGGGGGAAACGAGCAGTACTTC,CAWRLSGGNEQYF
TRBV29-1,NA,TRBJ1-3,NA,TGCAGCGTTGCCGGGGGATCTGGAAACACCATATATTTT,CSVAGGSGNTIYF
TRBV7-9,TRBD2,TRBJ2-7,NA,TGTGCCAGCCAAGCTGGCGGGGGGGGCCACGAGCAGTACTTC,CASQAGGGGHEQYF
TRBV7-9,NA,TRBJ1-4,NA,TGTGCCAGCAGCTTCGAACAGGGCTCTAATGAAAAACTGTTTTTT,CASSFEQGSNEKLFF
TRBV5-4,NA,TRBJ2-7,NA,TGTGCCAGCAGCTCGGGTGGCGAGCAGTACTTC,CASSSGGEQYF
TRBV10-2,NA,TRBJ2-7,NA,TGCGCCAGCAGTGAGAGCAGGGAACTCGGCGAGCAGTACTTC,CASSESRELGEQYF
TRBV29-1,NA,TRBJ2-5,few,TGCAGCGTTTCGGGAGAGACCCAGTACTTC,CSVSGETQYF
TRBV12-3/TRBV12-4,TRBD1,TRBJ1-1,NA,TGTGCCAGCAGCTCCGACAGGGGATTTCAAGCTTTCTTT,CASSSDRGFQAFF
TRBV7-6,TRBD1,TRBJ1-5,NA,TGTGCCAGCAGCTCAGGGCAACAGGGGCGGGGACAGCCCCAGCATTTT,CASSSGQQGRGQPQHF
TRBV6-6,NA,TRBJ1-2,NA,TGTGCCAGCAGTCAGCTCGGCAGGGAGGCTGGCTACACCTTC,CASSQLGREAGYTF
TRBV6-6,TRBD1,TRBJ1-2,NA,TGTGCCAGCAGTTACTTCAGGGGGCGAAGTAATGGCTACACCTTC,CASSYFRGRSNGYTF
TRBV3-1/TRBV3-2,TRBD1,TRBJ1-2,NA,TGTGCCAGCAGCCAAGCGGGGACAGGGACCTATGGCTACACCTTC,CASSQAGTGTYGYTF
TRBV2,TRBD1,TRBJ1-2,NA,TGTGCCAGCATAACCGGGACAGGGGCAGATGGCTACACCTTC,CASITGTGADGYTF
TRBV7-2,TRBD1,TRBJ2-2,once,TGTGCCAGCAGCCCGGACAGGGTAGCGGGGGAGCTGTTTTTT,CASSPDRVAGELFF
TRBV27,TRBD1,TRBJ1-4,NA,TGTGCCAGCAGTTTAGGGACAGGGGGGGGAGAAAAACTGTTTTTT,CASSLGTGGGEKLFF
TRBV5-1,NA,TRBJ2-2,NA,TGCGCCAGCAGCTTAACCGAGAGCACCGGGGAGCTGTTTTTT,CASSLTESTGELFF
TRBV7-2,NA,TRBJ1-1,NA,TGTGCCAGCAGCTTAGGATCAGGGAACACTGAAGCTTTCTTT,CASSLGSGNTEAFF
TRBV12-3/TRBV12-4,NA,TRBJ2-6,once,TGTGCCAGCAGGAGCTCTGGGGCCAACGTCCTGACTTTC,CASRSSGANVLTF
TRBV19,NA,TRBJ1-2,NA,TGTGCCAGTAGTATAGACTACAGCTATGGCTACACCTTC,CASSIDYSYGYTF
TRBV11-2,TRBD1,TRBJ2-7,NA,TGTGCCAGCAGCATAGGGACAGGGTACGAGCAGTACTTC,CASSIGTGYEQYF
TRBV29-1,NA,TRBJ1-2,NA,TGCAGCGTTGAAGACCTGCTATATGGCTACACCTTC,CSVEDLLYGYTF
TRBV29-1,TRBD1,TRBJ2-7,few,TGCAGCGCAGCCCCAGGGGGCGTATTATACGAGCAGTACTTC,CSAAPGGVLYEQYF
TRBV11-2,NA,TRBJ1-1,NA,TGTGCCAGCAGCTTCAGGGAAAAGGGTGAAGCTTTCTTT,CASSFREKGEAFF
TRBV4-3,TRBD2,TRBJ2-7,NA,TGCGCCAGCAGCCTGCTAGCGGGGGGGCAATACGAGCAGTACTTC,CASSLLAGGQYEQYF
TRBV7-6,NA,TRBJ1-3,NA,TGTGCCAGCAGCTTAGCCCTACAGCTCTCTGGAAACACCATATATTTT,CASSLALQLSGNTIYF
TRBV7-9,TRBD2,TRBJ2-1,NA,TGTGCCAGCACAGATGGGACTAGCGGTCATGAGCAGTTCTTC,CASTDGTSGHEQFF
TRBV19,NA,TRBJ1-1,NA,TGTGCCAGTAGGCAGAGGACGGGACTCAACACTGAAGCTTTCTTT,CASRQRTGLNTEAFF
TRBV7-2,NA,TRBJ2-6,once,TGTGCCAGCAGCGCAATCTCGGGGGTTGCCGGGGCCAACGTCCTGACTTTC,CASSAISGVAGANVLTF
TRBV15,NA,TRBJ1-3,NA,TGTGCCACCAGCAGCGGGGACTCTGGAAACACCATATATTTT,CATSSGDSGNTIYF
TRBV15,TRBD1,TRBJ1-3,NA,TGTGCCACCAGCATCACAGGGGGCGTTGGAAACACCATATATTTT,CATSITGGVGNTIYF
TRBV5-4,NA,TRBJ1-4,NA,TGTGCCAGCAGCTTGGACACATCAACTAATGAAAAACTGTTTTTT,CASSLDTSTNEKLFF
TRBV15,NA,TRBJ2-1,NA,TGTGCCACCAGCAGACAGGGCACCTACAATGAGCAGTTCTTC,CATSRQGTYNEQFF
TRBV3-1/TRBV3-2,NA,TRBJ1-4,few,TGTGCCAGCAGTAAACTCCACGGTGAAAAACTGTTTTTT,CASSKLHGEKLFF
TRBV11-3,NA,TRBJ2-3,NA,TGTGCCAGCTCTCAAGGGCACCACGGGGGATATGCGCAGTATTTT,CASSQGHHGGYAQYF
TRBV4-3,TRBD2,TRBJ2-1,NA,TGCGCCAGCAGCCAAGACCTAGCGGGGGCCGCGAAGCTCCAGTTCTTC,CASSQDLAGAAKLQFF
TRBV16,NA,TRBJ1-5,NA,TGTGCCAGCTCCGGGGAGGACCTCCAAAGGGTCAATCAGCCCCAGCATTTT,CASSGEDLQRVNQPQHF
TRBV6-1,TRBD1,TRBJ2-7,NA,TGTGCCAGCAGTGAAGGGGACAGGGTGTCCTACGAGCAGTACTTC,CASSEGDRVSYEQYF
TRBV20-1,TRBD2,TRBJ2-1,NA,TGCAGTGCTAGTAGACGGGGGGGCGGTGAGCAGTTCTTC,CSASRRGGGEQFF
TRBV9,NA,TRBJ2-1,NA,TGTGCCAGCAGCGTAGAGGGGGTTAGCTCCTACAATGAGCAGTTCTTC,CASSVEGVSSYNEQFF
TRBV27,NA,TRBJ1-2,NA,TGTGCCAGCAGTCCTACAGGCGTCTATGGCTACACCTTC,CASSPTGVYGYTF
TRBV11-2,NA,TRBJ1-2,NA,TGTGCCAGCAGCTTAGAGGGCAGTAATGGCTACACCTTC,CASSLEGSNGYTF
TRBV7-9,TRBD1,TRBJ1-6,NA,TGTGCCAGCAGCTTCCTAGGACAGGGGGATTCACCCCTCCACTTT,CASSFLGQGDSPLHF
TRBV7-9,NA,TRBJ1-6,once,TGTGCCAGCAGCTTAGATCAAAATTCACCCCTCCACTTT,CASSLDQNSPLHF
TRBV20-1,NA,TRBJ1-1,NA,TGCAGTGCTATCCCCGGGTTTCGAGCTTTCTTT,CSAIPGFRAFF
TRBV15,NA,TRBJ2-7,NA,TGTGCCACCAGCAGAGTACAGGGAGTTAGCGAGCAGTACTTC,CATSRVQGVSEQYF
TRBV27,TRBD1,TRBJ1-1,NA,TGTGCCAGCAGTTTATTAGCAGGGGGCTACACTGAAGCTTTCTTT,CASSLLAGGYTEAFF
TRBV7-2,TRBD1,TRBJ1-5,NA,TGTGCCAGCAGCCCGGACAGGACTCAGCCCCAGCATTTT,CASSPDRTQPQHF
TRBV10-3,TRBD1,TRBJ2-7,few,TGTGCCATCAGGACCGGGACAGGGATAGGGGAGCAGTACTTC,CAIRTGTGIGEQYF
TRBV7-9,NA,TRBJ1-5,NA,TGTGCCAGCAGCTTATTAACAAGCAATCAGCCCCAGCATTTT,CASSLLTSNQPQHF
TRBV15,NA,TRBJ2-5,NA,TGTGCCACCAGCAGCGCGGGGTCCGAGACCCAGTACTTC,CATSSAGSETQYF
TRBV7-2,TRBD1,TRBJ1-2,NA,TGTGCCAGCAGCTCAATGGGACAGCTCACTAACTATGGCTACACCTTC,CASSSMGQLTNYGYTF
TRBV6-4,NA,TRBJ1-4,few,TGTGCCAGCAGCGCTGACATGACGGCTAATGAAAAACTGTTTTTT,CASSADMTANEKLFF
TRBV9,TRBD1,TRBJ1-6,NA,TGTGCCAGCAGCGTAGTTTTCTTTTTGGACAGGATTAATTCACCCCTCCACTTT,CASSVVFFLDRINSPLHF